These T cell receptor beta chains were read from a single sample in a study of Ad26.COV2.S vaccination and SARS-CoV-2 variants. Using immunoSEQ multiplex PCR, the repertoire was profiled, and TCRdb retains in-frame clones only, with some absent. The sample has more than 300,000 clones, about 88% seen once. The sample was peripheral blood, taken in a trial of Ad26.COV2.S vaccine versus placebo. The source is a person between 18 and 65 years old who received the Ad26.COV2.S COVID-19 vaccine or a placebo. CDR3s include the opening cysteine and the closing phenylalanine or tryptophan. A D gene is named only where the DNA matches it firmly.

V,D,J,DNA,CDR3
TRBV19,NA,TRBJ2-5,TGTGCCAGTAGTCCCCCTGACCCGGGGGAGACCCAGTACTTC,CASSPPDPGETQYF
TRBV7-8,NA,TRBJ1-2,TGTGCCAGCAGCTTAGCTTGGGAGACCTATGGCTACACCTTC,CASSLAWETYGYTF
TRBV4-1,NA,TRBJ2-3,TGCGCCAGCAGCCAAGAGAAGGCCTTTAGCACAGATACGCAGTATTTT,CASSQEKAFSTDTQYF
TRBV7-9,TRBD1,TRBJ2-7,TGTGCCAGCAGCTTAGGCAGGGGGCTCTTTAGCTCCTACGAGCAGTACTTC,CASSLGRGLFSSYEQYF
TRBV6-6,NA,TRBJ2-7,TGTGCCAGCAACATAAGAACAGGCCGGGGCCAATACGAGCAGTACTTC,CASNIRTGRGQYEQYF
TRBV11-2,TRBD2,TRBJ2-1,TGTGCCAGCAGCTTAGCGGGACTAACCAATGAGCAGTTCTTC,CASSLAGLTNEQFF
TRBV5-1,TRBD1,TRBJ1-6,TGCGCCAGCAGCCATTCGACAGGGAATAATTCACCCCTCCACTTT,CASSHSTGNNSPLHF
TRBV12-3/TRBV12-4,NA,TRBJ1-4,TGTGCCAGCAGTTTAGAGGCTAGAGAAAAACTGTTTTTT,CASSLEAREKLFF
TRBV2,NA,TRBJ1-4,TGTGCCAGCAGCCGGGACCAAACTAATGAAAAACTGTTTTTT,CASSRDQTNEKLFF
TRBV7-2,NA,TRBJ2-1,TGTGCCAGCAGCTTAGGGGGAAGGGAGCAGTTCTTC,CASSLGGREQFF
TRBV19,TRBD1,TRBJ2-3,TGTGCCAGTACGGAGGGGACAGGGTACACAGATACGCAGTATTTT,CASTEGTGYTDTQYF
TRBV28,NA,TRBJ1-6,TGTGCCAGTGACGGGACCTTTAATTCACCCCTCCACTTT,CASDGTFNSPLHF
TRBV28,TRBD2,TRBJ2-3,TGTGCCAGCAGTTTATGGCGGGAGGCCACAGATACGCAGTATTTT,CASSLWREATDTQYF
TRBV28,NA,TRBJ2-4,TGTGCCAGCAGTTTGTGGGAGTCTGCCAAAAACATTCAGTACTTC,CASSLWESAKNIQYF
TRBV12-3/TRBV12-4,NA,TRBJ1-3,TGTGCCAGCAGTTTTGTCTCTGGAAACACCATATATTTT,CASSFVSGNTIYF
TRBV19,TRBD2,TRBJ2-5,TGTGCCAGTAGTATATCTAGCGGGGGTAGAGAGACCCAGTACTTC,CASSISSGGRETQYF
TRBV4-1,TRBD1,TRBJ2-7,TGCGCCAGCAGCCCCGGGACAGGGATACGTAACGAGCAGTACTTC,CASSPGTGIRNEQYF
TRBV28,NA,TRBJ2-1,TGTGCCAGCAGTCACCCCCTCCTGAGCTCCTACAATGAGCAGTTCTTC,CASSHPLLSSYNEQFF